Shown below are 14 T cell receptor beta chains from a single sample sequenced in a study of spatial heterogeneity in lung cancer. TCRdb re-analysed the 5' RACE reads in MiXCR, keeping a single row per CDR3 protein. The table lists some 21,000 distinct CDR3 sequences, 4.6% of them singletons. Stated time point: sample taken at primary tumor resection. The sample here was PBMCs, taken at surgery. Source of these receptors: a male donor with early-stage non-small cell lung cancer.

Ten or more counts support this clonotype. The chain links TRBV6-2 or TRBV6-3 to TRBJ2-7, with 9 bases matching TRBD1. Trimming cost V 2 bases and J 1 base; bases outside gene matches: 3. CDR3 length: 15 residues. CDR1 is MNHEY, CDR2 SVGEGT, per germline. The CDR3 region is CASSYSGQGSYEQYF. The CDR3 nucleotides read TGTGCCAGCAGTTACAGTGGACAGGGGTCCTACGAGCAGTACTTC.

The J gene is TRBJ2-7, the V gene TRBV5-1; D is unclear. Germline V gene data show CDR1 as SGHRS and CDR2 as YFSETQ. The CDR3 contains 12 residues. The ends were cut back, 3 bases at V and 4 bases at J, with 8 bases in the middle. As DNA, the CDR3 is TGCGCCAGCAGCTGGATGGGATACGAGCAGTACTTC. Protein: CASSWMGYEQYF.

This clonotype is medium-sized within its sample. This chain links TRBV4-2 with TRBJ2-3; 8 positions agree with TRBD2. Germline V gene sequence: CDR1 LGHNA, CDR2 YNFKEQ. The ends lost 0 bases at V and 7 bases at J; junction bases unmatched: 6. The CDR3 is 15 residues long. This CDR3 is CASSQEVAGPYTQYF. The CDR3 nucleotides are TGTGCCAGCAGCCAAGAGGTAGCGGGGCCTTATACGCAGTATTTT.

About this clonotype: Germline is not matched at one junction end, which may reflect a read error. The chain has TRBV11-2 and TRBJ2-1; no clear D gene. The CDR3 length is 14 residues. Per germline, CDR1 SGHAT and CDR2 FQNNGV. CDR3 sequence: CVSSLESSMNEQFF. The CDR3 bases are TGTGTCAGCAGCTTAGAGAGTAGCATGAATGAGCAGTTCTTC.

This clonotype was recorded at least ten times. The chain links TRBV18 to TRBJ1-6; maybe TRBD1 (6 bases). Trimming took 3 bases from V and 7 from J, leaving 13 bases between them. The germline V gene encodes CDR1 KGHSH and CDR2 LQKENI. CDR3 length: 15 residues. CDR3 sequence reads: CASSPVQGVNSPLHF. CDR3 bases: TGTGCCAGCTCACCCGTACAGGGTGTGAATTCACCCCTCCACTTT.

In this sample, this clonotype is medium-sized. The rearrangement joins TRBV5-1 to TRBJ2-7, with 8 bases fitting TRBD1. CDR3 size: 13 residues. Germline V gene lookup returns CDR1 SGHRS and CDR2 YFSETQ. After removal of 2 bases from V and 7 bases from J, the junction contained 5 bases not matched to a gene. The CDR3 sequence: CASSFGQGKEQYF. CDR3 coding DNA: TGCGCCAGCAGCTTTGGACAGGGTAAGGAGCAGTACTTC.

This clonotype was recorded many times. The chain is built from TRBV28 and TRBJ2-4; 8 bases are a match to TRBD2. Germline V gives CDR1 MDHEN, CDR2 SYDVKM. V dropped 5 bases and J dropped 6; count of bases not matched to a gene: 9. This CDR3 has 15 residues. CDR3 residues: CASSPVPGLGNIQYF. DNA of the CDR3: TGTGCCAGCAGTCCAGTCCCGGGACTAGGAAACATTCAGTACTTC.

This clonotype has at least ten counts. This sequence joins TRBV7-6 and TRBJ1-3, with D possibly matching TRBD1 (6 bases). V was clipped by 3 bases and J by 0 bases, with 9 bases between them. The germline V gene has CDR1 SGHVS and CDR2 FNYEAQ. The CDR3 extends over 15 amino acids. CDR3 sequence: CASSLDRYSGNTIYF. DNA for the CDR3: TGTGCCAGCAGCTTGGACAGATACTCTGGAAACACCATATATTTT.

This clonotype appeared many times. This sequence joins TRBV7-3 and TRBJ1-1; D not resolved. The V end lost 2 bases, the J end lost 3 bases, and 7 bases lay between the germline ends. This CDR3 contains 13 residues. Germline V CDR1 and CDR2: SGHTA, FQGTGA. CDR3: CASSLQEYTEAFF. CDR3 sequence (DNA): TGTGCCAGCAGCTTACAGGAATACACTGAAGCTTTCTTT.

This clonotype was detected many times. The J gene is TRBJ2-4, the V gene TRBV4-2, with D hard to call. Trimming stripped 0 bases from V and 0 bases from J, with 18 bases between. This CDR3 is 19 amino acids long. CDR1 LGHNA and CDR2 YNFKEQ come from the germline V gene. The CDR3 protein is CASSQELRFFTVAKNIQYF. The CDR3 DNA is TGTGCCAGCAGCCAAGAGTTGCGGTTCTTTACCGTAGCCAAAAACATTCAGTACTTC.

The V and J genes are TRBV15 and TRBJ2-1; tentatively, D is TRBD1 or TRBD2 (6 bases each). V lost 3 bases and J lost 2, with 17 bases in between. This CDR3 region has 17 residues. CDR1 is LNHNV, CDR2 YYDKDF, per germline (reference sequence). This CDR3 is CATSRLGGTKAYNEQFF. CDR3 DNA: TGTGCCACCAGCAGGTTAGGGGGGACGAAAGCCTACAATGAGCAGTTCTTC.

This clonotype appeared many times. This chain links TRBV7-3 with TRBJ2-1; 7 bases are a match to TRBD2. V shed 2 bases, J shed 7 bases, and the junction held 8 bases outside the gene matches. The CDR3 loop spans 15 amino acids. The germline V gene encodes CDR1 SGHTA and CDR2 FQGTGA. The CDR3 protein is CASSLERGNWNEQFF. The CDR3 region has the DNA TGTGCCAGCAGCTTAGAGCGGGGTAATTGGAATGAGCAGTTCTTC.

This clonotype was counted ten times or more. The V call is TRBV28, the J call TRBJ2-1, with 7 positions matching TRBD1. The germline V gene encodes CDR1 MDHEN and CDR2 SYDVKM. V shed 2 bases and J 2 bases; nucleotides not matched to a gene: 6. The CDR3 sequence is 16 residues long. The CDR3 loop is CASSLIRDSPYNEQFF. The CDR3 DNA reads TGTGCCAGCAGTTTAATCCGGGACAGCCCCTACAATGAGCAGTTCTTC.

Comments on this clonotype: One base away lies a much larger clone, so this may be a sequencing read error. J is TRBJ2-1 and V is TRBV2; 10 bases align to TRBD1. Germline V lookup: CDR1 SNHLY, CDR2 FYNNEI. This CDR3 region has 15 residues. CDR3 bases: TGTACCAGTTGCGAGGGGACAGGGGCCTACAATGAGCAGTTCTTC. Translation: CTSCEGTGAYNEQFF.